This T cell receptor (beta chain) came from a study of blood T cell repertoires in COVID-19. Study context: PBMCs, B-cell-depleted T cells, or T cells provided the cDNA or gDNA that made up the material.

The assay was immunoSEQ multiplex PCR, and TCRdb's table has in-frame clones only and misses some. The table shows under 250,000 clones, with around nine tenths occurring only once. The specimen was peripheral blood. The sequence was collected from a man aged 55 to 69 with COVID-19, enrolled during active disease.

CDR3 region: CATNGAREVPQHF. The CDR3 nucleotides are TGTGCCACAAATGGGGCGCGGGAGGTGCCCCAGCATTTT. The genes are TRBV12-5 and TRBJ1-5; TRBD1 might be the D (5 bases). Germline assignment: CDR1 LGHNT and CDR2 FRNRAP. The CDR3 is 13 residues long.